A selection of T cell receptor beta chains follows, all from one sample in a study of CD8+CD57+ T cells in acquired aplastic anemia. Via MiXCR, TCRdb re-called the reads, giving one row per CDR3 protein. Of approximately 170,000 distinct CDR3 sequences listed, approximately 44% are singletons. Sequencing input: sorted CD4+, CD8+, or CD8+CD57+ T cells (not recorded which) from PBMCs. These receptors were taken from a human donor with aplastic anemia. Both conserved end residues are part of each CDR3. The D gene is left open where the match is weak. Clone size is given for some rows only: seen once, a few or many times, or a class if the clone is expanded.

TGCAGTGCCAATAACGGAGGGGCCTCTGGAAACACCATATATTTT	CSANNGGASGNTIYF	TRBV20-1	TRBJ1-3	many	.
TGTGCCAGCAGTCAGGCCGGTACCGGGGAGCTGTTTTTT	CASSQAGTGELFF	TRBV6-5	TRBJ2-2	many	.
TGTGCCAGCAGCCCGGCCCCGAACACTGGAGCTCTCTTT	CASSPAPNTGALF	TRBV4-2	TRBJ1-1	.	.
TGTGCCAGCAGCCTAGCGGGGGTTAGCTCCTACAATGAGCAGTTCTTC	CASSLAGVSSYNEQFF	TRBV7-3	TRBJ2-1	many	TRBD2
TGTGCCAGCACCGGAGTGGGGCTCTACAATGAGCAGTTCTTC	CASTGVGLYNEQFF	TRBV6-1	TRBJ2-1	many	.
TGTGCCAGCAGCTTCCGGGCCAACTCTGGAAACACCATATATTTT	CASSFRANSGNTIYF	TRBV7-2	TRBJ1-3	.	.
TGTGCCAGCAGCCAAGGGGGGTTTTTT	CASSQGGFF	TRBV14	TRBJ1-4	once	.
TGTGCCAGTAGTTCAGTAGATCAGCCCCAGCATTTT	CASSSVDQPQHF	TRBV19	TRBJ1-5	.	.
TGTGCCAGCAGCGCCACTAGCGGGAGTGGAGCGGATACGCAGTATTTT	CASSATSGSGADTQYF	TRBV7-2	TRBJ2-3	many	TRBD2
TGCAGCGTTGAACGCAGGGCGAATAACTATGGCTACACCTTC	CSVERRANNYGYTF	TRBV29-1	TRBJ1-2	many	.
TGTGCCAGCAGTGTTGGGAGCACCGGGGAGCTGTTTTTT	CASSVGSTGELFF	TRBV2	TRBJ2-2	.	.
TGCGCCAGCAGTTTCCCGGGACGGACTCTAACTAATGAAAAACTGTTTTTT	CASSFPGRTLTNEKLFF	TRBV10-1	TRBJ1-4	.	.
TGTGCCAGCAGTGAGATGCAGGGGGACGGCTACACCTTC	CASSEMQGDGYTF	TRBV2	TRBJ1-2	.	TRBD1
TGTGCCAGCAGCCCCCGACAGGGAACGGCTATTCAGTACTTC	CASSPRQGTAIQYF	TRBV7-2	TRBJ2-4	many	TRBD1
TGTGCCAGCAGCTTATCTGCCGATTTAGTGACCCTCCACTTT	CASSLSADLVTLHF	TRBV7-9	TRBJ1-6	.	.
TGTGCCACCAGTGATATTCGACAGGGTAAACAAGAGACCCAGTACTTC	CATSDIRQGKQETQYF	TRBV24-1	TRBJ2-5	many	TRBD1
TGCGCCAGCAGCTCAGAAGGGACTAGCTCCTACAATGAGCAGTTCTTC	CASSSEGTSSYNEQFF	TRBV5-1	TRBJ2-1	many	TRBD2
TGCGCCAGCAGCCAAGATGCACAATTGAACACTGGAGCTTTCTTT	CASSQDAQLNTGAFF	TRBV4-3	TRBJ1-1	.	.
TGCAGTGCTAGAGCCGGTAACAATCAGCCCCAGCATTTT	CSARAGNNQPQHF	TRBV20-1	TRBJ1-5	many	.
TGTGCCAGCAGCCCCCCCGAGGGCCTCGTCGGGGAGCTGTTTTTT	CASSPPEGLVGELFF	TRBV7-8	TRBJ2-2	many	.
TGTGCCATCAGTGCCCCGGGACAGGGTCACGAGCAGTACTTC	CAISAPGQGHEQYF	TRBV10-3	TRBJ2-7	many	TRBD1
TGTGTCAGCAGGAGGGCCGCGGCTAATGAAAAACTGTTTTTT	CVSRRAAANEKLFF	TRBV6-2/TRBV6-3	TRBJ1-4	.	.
TGTGCCACCAGCAGAGCCGGACAGGGTAGGGAGACCCAGTACTTC	CATSRAGQGRETQYF	TRBV15	TRBJ2-5	.	TRBD1
TGTGCCAGCAGCTTAGCGGCCGAGTACGAGCAGTACTTC	CASSLAAEYEQYF	TRBV7-6	TRBJ2-7	.	.
TGTGCCAGCAGCTTATCCGGTAATTCGGGAAACACCATATATTTT	CASSLSGNSGNTIYF	TRBV7-2	TRBJ1-3	once	.
TGCGCCAGCAGCTTGGAAGGGGGCAACACAGATACGCAGTATTTT	CASSLEGGNTDTQYF	TRBV5-1	TRBJ2-3	many	TRBD1
TGTGCCAGCATGCCCTCTTTGCAGGGACGGGAGCAGTACTTC	CASMPSLQGREQYF	TRBV25-1	TRBJ2-7	once	.
TGCGCCAGCAGCTTGGCCGAGGCTCCCCCTTATGGCTACACCTTC	CASSLAEAPPYGYTF	TRBV5-1	TRBJ1-2	many	.
TGTGCTAGAGTGGCAGGGAGCCGCAATCAGCCCCAGCATTTT	CARVAGSRNQPQHF	TRBV24-1	TRBJ1-5	.	.
TGTGCTAGTGGTTCCACGGACGGCTATAATTCACCCCTCCACTTT	CASGSTDGYNSPLHF	TRBV12-5	TRBJ1-6	many	.
TGTGCCACCAGTGGTAGGGGACTAGCGGGAAGTGGCACTGAGCAGTTCTTC	CATSGRGLAGSGTEQFF	TRBV24-1	TRBJ2-1	few	TRBD2
TGCAGCGTTGGTGGAGGGAGCACAGATACGCAGTATTTT	CSVGGGSTDTQYF	TRBV29-1	TRBJ2-3	.	.
TGTGCCAGTAGTATAGATCCCCTAGCGGGAGCCCCAGATACGCAGTATTTT	CASSIDPLAGAPDTQYF	TRBV19	TRBJ2-3	many	TRBD2
TGTGCCAGCAGCTTCCAAACAGGGTACGAGCAGTACTTC	CASSFQTGYEQYF	TRBV7-3	TRBJ2-7	.	.
TGTGCCAGCAGCCCGACGGGTCCAGATACGCAGTATTTT	CASSPTGPDTQYF	TRBV7-2	TRBJ2-3	.	.
TGTGCCAGTAGTATATTAACTCGCGGGGAAAAACTGTTTTTT	CASSILTRGEKLFF	TRBV19	TRBJ1-4	many	.
TGTGCCAGCAGCTTCCCGCAGGGGGCTGGCACTGAAGCTTTCTTT	CASSFPQGAGTEAFF	TRBV11-2	TRBJ1-1	many	TRBD1
TGCAGTGCTAGGGATGCCCTAAAAAACTATGGCTACACCTTC	CSARDALKNYGYTF	TRBV20-1	TRBJ1-2	.	.
TGTGCCAGCGACGGAGGGACAGGGTCCTACGAGCAGTACTTC	CASDGGTGSYEQYF	TRBV2	TRBJ2-7	few	TRBD1
TGCAGTGCTAGCCAGTTTAGCCAGGGGATGGAGACCCAGTACTTC	CSASQFSQGMETQYF	TRBV20-1	TRBJ2-5	once	.
TGTGCCAGCAGCGGAGACTCTAATTCACCCCTCCACTTT	CASSGDSNSPLHF	TRBV5-6	TRBJ1-6	.	.
TGTGCCAGCAGTAGGACAGAAAGGTACGAGCAGTACTTC	CASSRTERYEQYF	TRBV6-5	TRBJ2-7	many	.
TGTGCCAGCAGTGTGACAGGGGACGAGCAGTACTTC	CASSVTGDEQYF	TRBV25-1	TRBJ2-7	.	TRBD1
TGTGCCACCAGCGAAGAGCTCGGCAGGACCACTGAAGCTCTCTTT	CATSEELGRTTEALF	TRBV15	TRBJ1-1	.	.
TGTGCCAGCAGCTACCGGGACCGGGTACGCTACGAGCAGTACTTC	CASSYRDRVRYEQYF	TRBV5-6	TRBJ2-7	.	.
TGCGCCAGCAGCCAAGATATAGGGCAGGGCAACTATGGCTACACCTTC	CASSQDIGQGNYGYTF	TRBV4-3	TRBJ1-2	.	.
TGTGCCAGCAGTGCGGGGGGCACAGATACGCAGTATTTT	CASSAGGTDTQYF	TRBV7-9	TRBJ2-3	.	TRBD2
TGTGCCAGCAGTTGGGGGGAACAGTACGAGCAGTACTTC	CASSWGEQYEQYF	TRBV6-5	TRBJ2-7	.	.
TGTGCCAGCAGTCTGCGGAGGGGCAGTCGATCTGACTATGGCTACACCTTC	CASSLRRGSRSDYGYTF	TRBV27	TRBJ1-2	few	.
TGTGCCACCAGCAGAGTGGCAGAAAACTACGAGCAGTACTTC	CATSRVAENYEQYF	TRBV15	TRBJ2-7	.	.
TGTGCCAGCAGCAAAGACAGGGTGATGGACTATGGCTACACCTTC	CASSKDRVMDYGYTF	TRBV6-1	TRBJ1-2	many	TRBD1
TGTGCCAGCAGTTTTAGAAGCGAGCAGTTCTTC	CASSFRSEQFF	TRBV12-3/TRBV12-4	TRBJ2-1	many	.
TGTGCCATCAGTGAAGGAGGGATGGGGGGAAGACTGTTTTTT	CAISEGGMGGRLFF	TRBV10-3	TRBJ1-4	.	.